This T cell receptor (beta chain) was recorded in a study of blood T cell repertoires in COVID-19 (dated by TCRdb to 2019 to 2021). Study-level background: Collaborator samples came from the United States, Italy and Spain and covered acute and convalescent phases of COVID-19. The prospective study material was composed of cDNA or gDNA derived from T cells, B-cell-depleted T cells, or PBMCs. Deeply sampled blood TCRbeta repertoires from subjects exposed to, actively infected with, or recovered from COVID-19 were included in the dataset. The repertoires were made available in a free public database intended to serve as a resource for research on the immune response to SARS-CoV-2. The samples were drawn from two sources: the first 160 participants of the ongoing ImmuneRACE study, and over 1,000 subjects contributed by 6 global collaborators. A de-identified subject ID, COVID-19 status, age in years and sex were almost always included in the sample metadata. HLA class I and class II types, where available, came from metadata supplied by the sample provider rather than from assay-based typing.

Points on this clone: Its specific antigen is unknown. Base qualities were left out, and no much larger clone turns up one base away.

Broad study findings and their caveats: Clinical and demographic metadata were provided uncurated, with the amount varying by source and participant.

Whole blood was collected in K2EDTA tubes by collaborating institutions according to the institutions' own protocols. Collaborator samples were shipped for TCRbeta analysis as frozen whole blood, isolated PBMCs, or DNA extracted from either sample type. The immunoSEQ Assay, a bias-controlled multiplex PCR, was used to amplify TCRbeta CDR3 regions from genomic DNA. The original pipeline was this. The number of nucleated cells in each sample was estimated from the amplification of reference gene primers within the assay. Sequence reads were collapsed and filtered to measure the absolute abundance of every unique TCRbeta CDR3 rearrangement. For each sample, productive Simpson clonality was calculated by taking the square root of Simpson's diversity index across productive rearrangements. The immuneACCESS repertoire file appears here via TCRdb, limited to in-frame rearrangements. These files lack a portion of the clones; in checked studies, under half of the deficit traces to unresolved V genes, and the cause of the others is not known. V, J and clone size derive from that table, while D and trimming were established from the DNA sequence. Recorded for this sample are roughly 73,000 clones; roughly nine tenths of them occurred a single time. The top ten clones comprise about 4.2% of the sample.

The CDR3 goes from the cysteine to the phenylalanine over 14 residues. Only the CDR3 region is kept as DNA, spanning 42 bases read in frame from base 1. As encoded in the germline V gene (reference sequence), CDR1 is SEHNR while CDR2 is FQNEAQ. V is clipped by 5 bases and J by 4 bases, and the sequence between their germline boundaries is 12 bases long. Input material: peripheral blood. This receptor was taken from a man aged 70-80 years with active COVID-19. This sequence uses TRBV7-9 and TRBJ1-3; TRBD1 might be the D gene, on 6 matching bases. The sequenced DNA: TGTGCCAGCAGCCGAACAGGGCAGGGAAACACCATATATTTT. Its amino acids are CASSRTGQGNTIYF.